The 3 T cell receptor beta chains in this list originate from one sample, sequenced in a study of blood T cell repertoires in COVID-19. The method was immunoSEQ multiplex PCR; TCRdb's version includes in-frame clones alone and lacks a portion of them. The sample lists tens of thousands of clones; just over 90% were seen once. Source material: peripheral blood. The receptors here all came from a middle-aged man with COVID-19, enrolled during active disease.

Here the CDR3 reads CASRTRDRGTQPQHF. CDR3 coding DNA: TGTGCCAGCAGAACACGGGACAGGGGTACTCAGCCCCAGCATTTT. The V and J genes are TRBV6-6 and TRBJ1-5, with 10 bases lining up with TRBD1. Germline V gives CDR1 MNHNY, CDR2 SVGAGI (reference sequence). V dropped 6 bases and J dropped 6; count of bases not matched to a gene: 8. The CDR3 totals 15 residues.

DNA for the CDR3: TGTGCCACCAGCCATAGGGTAGCGGGAGGGCCGGGCGAGCAGTTCTTC. Its protein is CATSHRVAGGPGEQFF. V and J are TRBV15 and TRBJ2-1; 11 bases agree with TRBD2. This CDR3 has 16 amino acids. After removal of 5 bases from V and 10 bases from J, the junction contained 13 bases not matched to a gene. Germline values: CDR1 LNHNV, CDR2 YYDKDF (reference sequence).

This clone was picked up one time. The rearrangement joins TRBV30 to TRBJ2-1; 7 bases fit TRBD2. The V gene's germline CDR1 is GTSNPN and CDR2 SVGIG (reference sequence). The J segment lost 3 bases and the V segment lost 0 bases, leaving 2 bases of the junction unmatched. CDR3 length: 14 residues. This CDR3 is CAWSVGTNYNEQFF. The CDR3 bases are TGTGCCTGGAGTGTTGGGACTAACTACAATGAGCAGTTCTTC.